Below are 18 T cell receptor beta chains sequenced from a single sample in a study of T cell responses to AZD1222 COVID-19 vaccine. Profiled with immunoSEQ multiplex PCR; TCRdb holds only in-frame clones, not every one. The table has more than 100,000 clones, roughly 87% seen once. This material consisted of peripheral blood, taken 28 days after the second AZD1222 dose. The source of these receptors is an adult who received the AZD1222 COVID-19 vaccine.

The J gene is TRBJ1-6, the V gene TRBV6-6; D is perhaps TRBD1 (6 bases). The V gene lost 5 bases and the J gene lost 6 bases, with 8 bases spanning the gap. Germline V gene data show CDR1 as MNHNY and CDR2 as SVGAGI (reference sequence). The CDR3 is 13 amino acids. DNA for the CDR3: TGTGCCAGCAGTGGGACAATTAATTCACCCCTCCACTTT. Translating it yields CASSGTINSPLHF.

This chain links TRBV24-1 with TRBJ2-2; no firm D call. Germline V lookup: CDR1 KGHDR, CDR2 SFDVKD. V was pared by 4 bases and J by 5 bases, with 13 bases between. This CDR3 has 15 residues. The CDR3 DNA reads as TGTGCCACCAGTGAATCTCCAGTTTTGACCGGGGAGCTGTTTTTT. Protein: CATSESPVLTGELFF.

The chain employs TRBV5-4 and TRBJ2-7; 7 nucleotides agree with TRBD1. The V gene end was trimmed by 0 bases and the J gene end by 5 bases; junction bases not matched to a gene: 5. CDR3 length equals 14 residues. Germline V lookup: CDR1 SGHNT, CDR2 YYREEE (reference sequence). The CDR3 spells CASSLDYRGHEQYF. CDR3 bases: TGTGCCAGCAGCTTGGATTACAGGGGCCACGAGCAGTACTTC.

The rearrangement uses TRBV30 and TRBJ1-3; no firm D call. Germline assignment: CDR1 GTSNPN and CDR2 SVGIG (reference sequence). V was cut by 4 bases and J by 0 bases, with 10 bases left in between. This CDR3 comprises 14 residues. The CDR3 DNA reads TGTGCCTGGATCGAGGGCCACTCTGGAAACACCATATATTTT. Translating gives CAWIEGHSGNTIYF.

For the CDR3, the DNA is TGTGCCAGCTCACCATTTACAGGGGTCTTTGATGGCTACACCTTC. Translation: CASSPFTGVFDGYTF. The chain couples TRBV18 to TRBJ1-2; TRBD1 agrees at 7 bases. The CDR3 runs 15 residues. Germline V gene data show CDR1 as KGHSH and CDR2 as LQKENI. V trimming: 2 bases; J trimming: 6 bases; junction bases outside the gene matches: 9.

This clone was detected only once. The gene calls are TRBV6-1 and TRBJ2-1; the match to TRBD2 covers 16 bases. The J segment lost 9 bases and the V segment lost 4 bases, leaving 6 bases of the junction unmatched. The CDR3 runs 16 residues. The V gene's germline CDR1 is MNHNS and CDR2 SASEGT. CDR3 protein: CASSVGLAGGLSEQFF. DNA for the CDR3: TGTGCCAGCAGTGTGGGACTAGCGGGGGGGCTTAGTGAGCAGTTCTTC.

The CDR3 DNA reads as TGTGCCAGTAGTTCTACTAGCGGGGTGGCCGAGCAGTACTTC. It translates to CASSSTSGVAEQYF. This chain joins TRBV19 and TRBJ2-7; 10 positions match TRBD2. The germline gives CDR1 LNHDA, CDR2 SQIVND (reference sequence). The V and J ends lost 5 bases and 6 bases, in that order; junction bases with no gene match: 7. The CDR3 has 14 residues.

CDR3 DNA sequence: TGTGCCAGCAGCCACCGAGGACAGGGAGTGACCCAGTACTTC. It translates to CASSHRGQGVTQYF. The V and J genes are TRBV14 and TRBJ2-5; 8 bases line up with TRBD1. From germline, CDR1 is SGHDN and CDR2 FVKESK. The CDR3 extends over 14 amino acids. J gave up 7 bases and V 3 bases, and 7 bases lay outside the gene matches.

This sequence joins TRBV10-3 and TRBJ1-1; 8 bases fit TRBD1. Germline trimming cut 8 bases from V and 1 base from J; bases unmatched to any gene: 0. This CDR3 is built from 12 residues. Per germline, CDR1 ENHRY and CDR2 SYGVKD. The CDR3 loop reads CAIGTGNTEAFF. The CDR3, as DNA: TGTGCCATCGGGACAGGGAACACTGAAGCTTTCTTT.

This clone was seen only a few times. Other DNA sequences in the sample encode the same CDR3. This chain links TRBV27 with TRBJ1-4; D gene unclear. Germline CDR1 is MNHEY and CDR2 is SMNVEV (reference sequence). This CDR3 region has 13 residues. V shed 3 bases and J shed 8 bases, with 10 bases lying between them. In nucleotides, the CDR3 is TGTGCCAGCAGTTTTTCAGGCTACGAAAAACTGTTTTTT. Translating gives CASSFSGYEKLFF.

The chain links TRBV9 to TRBJ1-2; perhaps TRBD1 as D (6 bases). V lost 0 bases and J 7 bases, leaving 22 bases between the germline ends. This CDR3 is built from 17 residues. The germline V gene encodes CDR1 SGDLS and CDR2 YYNGEE. CDR3 in amino acids: CASSVVVGGQGVGGYTF. Written as DNA, the CDR3 is TGTGCCAGCAGCGTAGTGGTCGGGGGCCAAGGGGTCGGTGGCTACACCTTC.

The chain combines TRBV27 with TRBJ1-4; 8 bases match TRBD1. Germline values: CDR1 MNHEY, CDR2 SMNVEV (reference sequence). The CDR3 is 14 residues long. The V and J ends lost 2 bases and 8 bases, in that order; junction bases with no gene match: 4. The CDR3, as DNA: TGTGCCAGCAGTTTACAGGGGGCGACGGAAAAACTGTTTTTT. Its protein is CASSLQGATEKLFF.

This clone was seen a single time. This chain connects TRBV27 to TRBJ1-2; possible D gene TRBD1, 6 bases. The CDR3 sequence is 14 residues long. V lost 0 bases to trimming and J lost 7 bases, with 12 bases between them. Germline V gene data show CDR1 as MNHEY and CDR2 as SMNVEV (reference sequence). The CDR3 reads CASSLSRGGSGYTF. In DNA form, the CDR3 reads TGTGCCAGCAGTTTATCCAGGGGCGGGAGTGGCTACACCTTC.

The genes are TRBV19 and TRBJ1-1; the D is unclear. This CDR3 is built from 17 residues. The germline gives CDR1 LNHDA, CDR2 SQIVND (reference sequence). V was cut by 3 bases and J by 1 base, with 18 bases left in between. This CDR3 reads CASSMAGLGYSNTEAFF. CDR3 DNA: TGTGCCAGTAGTATGGCGGGCCTTGGATATTCGAACACTGAAGCTTTCTTT.

Concerning this clone itself: Other DNA sequences in this specimen translate into the identical CDR3. The chain employs TRBV19 and TRBJ1-1, with D possibly TRBD1 on 6 matching bases. Germline CDR1 is LNHDA and CDR2 is SQIVND (reference sequence). Trimming pared 1 base from V and 1 base from J, leaving 7 bases between. The CDR3 covers 14 residues. CDR3 sequence reads: CASSIGGANTEAFF. The CDR3, as DNA: TGTGCCAGTAGTATAGGGGGGGCGAACACTGAAGCTTTCTTT.

In nucleotides, the CDR3 is TGTGCCAGCAGTAAATCCCCGATTTCGGGTGGGTGGAACACCGGGGAGCTGTTTTTT. Residues: CASSKSPISGGWNTGELFF. This chain joins TRBV27 and TRBJ2-2; D gene ambiguous. This CDR3 spans 19 amino acids. Trimming took off 5 bases at V and 1 base at J, with 23 bases between the two ends. Germline V gene lookup returns CDR1 MNHEY and CDR2 SMNVEV (reference sequence).

The V and J genes are TRBV25-1 and TRBJ1-3, with D possibly being TRBD1 (5 bases). Trimming stripped 3 bases from V and 4 bases from J, with 10 bases between. The CDR3 extends over 14 amino acids. Germline lookup yields CDR1 MGHDK and CDR2 SYGVNS. The CDR3 DNA is TGTGCCAGCAGTGACCCCGGGGACGGAAACACCATATATTTT. It is translated as CASSDPGDGNTIYF.

CDR3 sequence: CASSKDSASYQPQHF. The CDR3 nucleotides are TGTGCCAGCAGCAAGGACAGTGCGAGCTATCAGCCCCAGCATTTT. V usage is TRBV6-2 or TRBV6-3 and J usage is TRBJ1-5, with D maybe TRBD1 (6 bases). With 6 bases removed from V and 5 bases from J, the gap between germline ends came to 17 bases. This CDR3 has 15 residues. From germline, CDR1 is MNHEY and CDR2 SVGEGT.